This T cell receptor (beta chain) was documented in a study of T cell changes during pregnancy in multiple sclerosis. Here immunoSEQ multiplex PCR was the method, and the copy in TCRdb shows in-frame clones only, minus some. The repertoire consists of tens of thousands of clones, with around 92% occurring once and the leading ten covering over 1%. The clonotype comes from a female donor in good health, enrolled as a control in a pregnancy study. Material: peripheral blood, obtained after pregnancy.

The CDR3 coding sequence is TGTGCCAGCAGCGGCGGACAGAACACTGAAGCTTTCTTT. Protein product: CASSGGQNTEAFF. The chain couples TRBV9 to TRBJ1-1; possibly TRBD1 for D (5 bases). The CDR3 runs 13 residues. Trimming shortened V by 3 bases and J by 1 base, and 7 bases separated the two germline ends. CDR1 and CDR2 (germline): SGDLS, YYNGEE.